The source of this T cell receptor beta chain is a study of shared clonotypes between healthy human individuals (dated by TCRdb to 2019 to 2021). Concerning the study at large: A few men and two women, aged 18 to 49 years, made up the cohort. For each donor, CD4 naive and CD4 memory were each run on three plates, CD8 naive on two plates, and CD8 memory on one plate. Blood TCR repertoires of about five healthy adults were deeply sequenced to estimate repertoire size and the extent of clonotype sharing between individuals. To increase sequencing depth and limit assay-specific biases, TCR repertoire library preparation and sequencing were carried out by different laboratories using diverse techniques. Each donor's leukapheresis produced roughly between roughly 0.85 and 10 billion PBMCs.

TCR CDR3 regions were amplified from genomic DNA by multiplex PCR using the deep immunoSEQ assay. Extracted genomic DNA from each cell subset was spread evenly across all wells of several immunoSEQ 96-well plates, with each plate serving as a replicate. For sorted subsets, approximately 190 ng genomic DNA, equal to some 28,000 T cell genomes, was loaded into each replicate PCR. The purified libraries were quantified using a Qubit 3.0 fluorometer, sized with a Bioanalyzer 2100, and then quantified again using the KAPA Library Quantification kit. Every immunoSEQ 96-well plate was sequenced on a separate single-read 150-cycle Illumina NextSeq 550 flow cell. The source study handled its data this way. Because the immunoSEQ output included only junctional sequences and no quality scores, the filtering could not be the same as the filtering used for full-length reads. Sequences were annotated with PyIR, a Python wrapper for IgBLAST v1.9, using IMGT germline references to assign V/J genes and CDR3. Reads were removed for weak V/J assignments (E-value above 1e-6), missing CDR3, stop codons, out-of-frame junctions, or ambiguous translated residues. V3J clonotypes were defined by identical inferred V gene, J gene, and CDR3 amino acid sequence. To compute the percentage overlap between repertoires, the number of shared unique clonotypes was divided by the size of the smaller repertoire. RTK rarefaction, the Chao1 estimator, and Recon v2.1 estimates of unobserved clonotypes were used to assess repertoire richness. For all TCRbeta clonotypes obtained by the gDNA method from a few donors, generation probabilities were computed with OLGA. TCRdb re-hosts the immuneACCESS table, in-frame sequences only. Its copies lack some clones; in the studies checked, an unresolved V gene accounts for under half of them, and the cause for the rest is not known. That table supplies the V and J calls and clone size; D and trimming were determined from the DNA. In all, the sample holds around 2,000,000 clones, and 95% of those were seen once. Roughly 0.13% of the sample is held by the ten biggest clonotypes.

On this clone: Its cognate antigen has yet to be identified. No qualities accompany the bases; no much larger clone lies one base away.

The donors were healthy, HIV-negative adults with no recently reported acute infections or vaccinations. Every donor was a Caucasian adult residing in Nashville, Tennessee, USA. CD4+ T cells were enriched by magnetic negative selection, after which naive cells were positively selected on CD45RA and the negative fraction was taken as the memory subset. Blood was obtained by leukapheresis, after which PBMCs were separated by Ficoll-Histopaque density gradient centrifugation and cryopreserved in liquid nitrogen vapor phase. Analytical flow cytometry was used to check the purity and quantity of every magnetically sorted T cell population. Each sorted fraction had its genomic DNA isolated and then quantified by UV absorbance on a Nanodrop 2000c. Overall study results and their limits: Higher generation probabilities were observed for clonotypes shared by all four sorted-subset donors than for non-shared clonotypes. Pairwise subsampling indicated that sequencing depth was expected to affect the degree of clonotype sharing among donors. Only blood was sampled, and tissue TCR repertoires likely differ from those in blood. Because the study included only a small number of donors, the genetic and exposure-history diversity represented was limited. Incomplete sequencing was indicated by rarefaction of sorted-subset datasets, despite the large sequencing depth. Sharing across a few donors was observed for around 5% of naive CD4, around 3.5% of naive CD8, 2% to 2.5% of memory CD4, and around 0.44% of memory CD8 clonotypes. Naive subsets generally had larger estimated clonotype richness than memory subsets.

Taken from the germline V gene, the CDR1 and CDR2 loops are MNHEY and SVGAGI. The V and J ends are trimmed by 0 bases and 12 bases, leaving 18 bases between them. The CDR3 holds 15 amino acids from the cysteine to the phenylalanine. Only CDR3 DNA is held: 45 bases, read in frame from base 1. The sequencing input was naive CD4+ T cells sorted from blood. The cell subset or site label, read with the paper, signifies: CD45RA+ positively selected. This receptor chain uses TRBV6-5 and TRBJ2-1, with no reliable assignment of the D segment. This TCR was recovered from a man younger than 35 in good health. The nucleotide sequence is TGTGCCAGCAGTTACTCAAGTAGCAGCCAACCTGGGCAGTTCTTC. Its coded protein is CASSYSSSSQPGQFF.